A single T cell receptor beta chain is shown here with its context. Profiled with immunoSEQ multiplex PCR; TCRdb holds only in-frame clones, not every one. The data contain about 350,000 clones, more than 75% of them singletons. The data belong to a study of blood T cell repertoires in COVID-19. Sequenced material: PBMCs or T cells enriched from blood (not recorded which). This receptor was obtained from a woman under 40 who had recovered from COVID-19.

CDR3 loop: CASSNGIGTGNQPQHF. CDR3 nucleotide sequence: TGTGCCAGTAGTAACGGGATTGGGACAGGGAATCAGCCCCAGCATTTT. The chain couples TRBV19 to TRBJ1-5, with TRBD1 identical over 9 bases. There are 16 residues in the CDR3. The germline V gene has CDR1 LNHDA and CDR2 SQIVND (reference sequence). V lost 4 bases to trimming and J lost 4 bases; unmatched junction nucleotides: 8.